This T cell receptor beta chain was identified during a study of blood T cell repertoires in COVID-19. Turning to the study itself: Spain, Italy and the United States supplied samples that represented acute and convalescent COVID-19.

Trimming removed 1 base at V and 0 bases at J, with 6 bases between. The CDR3 extends over 15 amino acids. Germline V gene sequence: CDR1 LNHNV, CDR2 YYDKDF (reference sequence). Participants were placed into cohorts based on the clinical history they reported. Participants in the exposed group had met a COVID-19 case in the 2 weeks before joining the study. Produced via immunoSEQ multiplex PCR; TCRdb's table is partial and in-frame only. The table lists 200,000 to 250,000 clones, 80% to 90% of them singletons. Sequences were obtained from PBMCs or T cells enriched from blood (not recorded which). V usage is TRBV15 and J usage is TRBJ1-4; D gene ambiguous. This sequence originates from a woman in her thirties who had been exposed to COVID-19. DNA of the CDR3: TGTGCCACCAGCAGAGCTATTGCAACTAATGAAAAACTGTTTTTT. This translates into CATSRAIATNEKLFF. The full variable domain, in which reference TRBV15 and TRBJ1-4 provide the parts outside the CDR3, is DAMVIQNPRYQVTQFGKPVTLSCSQTLNHNVMYWYQQKSSQAPKLLFHYYDKDFNNEADTPDNFQSRRPNTSFCFLDIRSPGLGDTAMYLCATSRAIATNEKLFFGSGTQLSVL.